This T cell receptor beta chain was identified during a study of blood T cell repertoires in COVID-19. Study as a whole: The origin of the acute and convalescent COVID-19 samples was the United States, Italy and Spain. In each case, the material was cDNA or gDNA derived from T cells, B-cell-depleted T cells, or PBMCs.

The V gene's germline CDR1 is MNHNY and CDR2 SVGAGI (reference sequence). The CDR3 has 17 amino acids. The germline V and J ends were trimmed by 5 bases and 4 bases, with 24 bases remaining between them. As handled by the study authors: Amplification from reference gene primers served as the basis for estimated nucleated cell counts. The protocol was immunoSEQ multiplex PCR, while the TCRdb copy is restricted to in-frame clones and leaves out a portion. That table is the source of V, J and clone size, and D and trimming were worked out from the DNA. This sample has 100,000 to 110,000 clones; around 90% occur once, and the top ten carry about 4.6%.

The TCR comes from a human donor in a cohort sampled during active COVID-19. Sequenced sample: peripheral blood. V gene TRBV6-6 combines with J gene TRBJ2-7; TRBD1 is a possible D gene (6 bases). Here the CDR3 reads CASSRKLGTQFIYEQYF. CDR3 nucleotides: TGTGCCAGCAGTCGAAAGTTGGGGACACAGTTTATTTACGAGCAGTACTTC.